This T cell receptor beta chain was identified in a study of blood T cell repertoires in COVID-19. Authors' data handling: Amplifying reference gene primers gave estimates of nucleated cell counts. Assay: immunoSEQ multiplex PCR; the TCRdb copy retains only in-frame clones and omits some. Clone size and V and J calls were adopted from that table, with D and trimming inferred from the DNA. Altogether hundreds of thousands of clones are present, about 91% being singletons, with the ten largest covering over 12%. The specimen sequenced was PBMCs or T cells enriched from blood (not recorded which). This TCR was sampled from a woman aged 50 to 65 with acute COVID-19.

The CDR3 here is CASSSHGTRNQKLFF. The CDR3 DNA sequence: TGCGCCAGCAGCTCCCACGGGACAAGGAATCAAAAACTGTTTTTT. The chain employs TRBV5-1 and TRBJ1-4, with TRBD1 as a possible D gene (6 bases). Germline values: CDR1 SGHRS, CDR2 YFSETQ. Trimming took 3 bases from V and 9 from J, leaving 18 bases between them. CDR3 length equals 15 residues.